This T cell receptor (beta chain) is drawn from a study of T cell responses to AZD1222 COVID-19 vaccine. Regarding the study as a whole: In a largely white British group with more females than males, clonal diversity was possibly underestimated. Reportedly, close to half of spike-specific TCRs are directed against unmutated variant regions.

This clone was seen only a few times. Its target is not known. Trimming took off 6 bases at V and 7 bases at J, with 24 bases between the two ends. CDR1 and CDR2 from the germline V gene are SEHNR and FQNEAQ (reference sequence). The CDR3 covers 16 residues. Measured with immunoSEQ multiplex PCR; TCRdb has only the in-frame clones, and not every one. The table lists over 100,000 clones, 90% to 95% of them singletons. The TCR originated in an adult in good health. The input for sequencing was peripheral blood, taken on day 0 of AZD1222 vaccination. J is TRBJ1-1 and V is TRBV7-9, with a tentative D call TRBD1 (6 bases). The CDR3 sequence: CASSFGLRPGEDEAFF. The DNA for the CDR3 is TGTGCCAGCAGTTTTGGGCTCCGCCCAGGGGAGGATGAAGCTTTCTTT. Variable domain in full (rest from reference TRBV7-9 and TRBJ1-1): DTGVSQNPRHKITKRGQNVTFRCDPISEHNRLYWYRQTLGQGPEFLTYFQNEAQLEKSRLLSDRFSAERPKGSFSTLEIQRTEQGDSAMYLCASSFGLRPGEDEAFFGQGTRLTVV.